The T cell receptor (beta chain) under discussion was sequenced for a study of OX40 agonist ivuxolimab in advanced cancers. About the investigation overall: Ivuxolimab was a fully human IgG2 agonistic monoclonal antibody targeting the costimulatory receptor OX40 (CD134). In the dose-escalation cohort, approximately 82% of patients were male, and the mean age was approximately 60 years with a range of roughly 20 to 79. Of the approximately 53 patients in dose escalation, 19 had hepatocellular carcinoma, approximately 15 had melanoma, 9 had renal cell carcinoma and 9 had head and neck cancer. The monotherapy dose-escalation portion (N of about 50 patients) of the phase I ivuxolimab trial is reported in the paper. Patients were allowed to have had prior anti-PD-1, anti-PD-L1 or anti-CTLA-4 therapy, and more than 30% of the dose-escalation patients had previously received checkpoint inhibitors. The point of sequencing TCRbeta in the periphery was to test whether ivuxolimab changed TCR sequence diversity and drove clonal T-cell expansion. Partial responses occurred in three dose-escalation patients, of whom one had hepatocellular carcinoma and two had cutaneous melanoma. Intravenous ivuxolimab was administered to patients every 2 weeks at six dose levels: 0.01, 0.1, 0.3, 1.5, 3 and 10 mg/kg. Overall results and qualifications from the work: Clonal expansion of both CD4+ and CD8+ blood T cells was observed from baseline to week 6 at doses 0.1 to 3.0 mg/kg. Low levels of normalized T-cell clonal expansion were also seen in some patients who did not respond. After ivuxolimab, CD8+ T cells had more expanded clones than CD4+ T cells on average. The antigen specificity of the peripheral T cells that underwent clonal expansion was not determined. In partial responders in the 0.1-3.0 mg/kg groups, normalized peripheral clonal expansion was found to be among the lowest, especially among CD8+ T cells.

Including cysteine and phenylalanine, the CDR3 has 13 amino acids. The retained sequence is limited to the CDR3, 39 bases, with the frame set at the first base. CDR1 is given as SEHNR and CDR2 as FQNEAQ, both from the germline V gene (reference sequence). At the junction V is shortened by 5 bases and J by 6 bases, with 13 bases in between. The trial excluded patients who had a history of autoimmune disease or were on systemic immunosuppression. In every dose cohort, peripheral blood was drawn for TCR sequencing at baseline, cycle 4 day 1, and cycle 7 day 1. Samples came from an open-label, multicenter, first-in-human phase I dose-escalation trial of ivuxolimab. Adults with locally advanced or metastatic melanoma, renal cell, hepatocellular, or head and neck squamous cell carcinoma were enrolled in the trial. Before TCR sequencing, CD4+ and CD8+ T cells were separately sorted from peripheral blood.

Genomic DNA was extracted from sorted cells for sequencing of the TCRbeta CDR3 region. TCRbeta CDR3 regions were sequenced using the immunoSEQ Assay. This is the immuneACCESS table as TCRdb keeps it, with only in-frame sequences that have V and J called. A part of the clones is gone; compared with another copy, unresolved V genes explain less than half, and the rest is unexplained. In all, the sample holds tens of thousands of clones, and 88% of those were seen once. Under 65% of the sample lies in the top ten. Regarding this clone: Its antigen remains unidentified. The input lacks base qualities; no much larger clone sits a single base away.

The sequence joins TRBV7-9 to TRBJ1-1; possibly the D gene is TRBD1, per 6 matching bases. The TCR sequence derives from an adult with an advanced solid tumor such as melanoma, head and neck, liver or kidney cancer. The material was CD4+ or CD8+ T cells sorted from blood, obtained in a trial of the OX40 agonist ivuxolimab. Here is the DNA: TGTGCCAGCAGCCAGGGGAGGGCTTCTGAAGCTTTCTTT. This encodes CASSQGRASEAFF.